One sample yielded the 5 T cell receptor beta chains listed below, sequenced in a study of T cell changes during pregnancy in multiple sclerosis (dated by TCRdb to the late 2010s). Library generation was performed with the immunoSEQ multiplex PCR assay. This immuneACCESS table, as held by TCRdb, lists in-frame sequences with V and J called but not all clones. Of the missing ones, under half trace to an unresolved V gene in checked studies; the others have no known cause. The sample profile shows about 74,000 clones; about 85% of them were found once. The ten largest clonotypes hold 3% to 4% of the sample. The specimen was peripheral blood, collected before pregnancy. Source of these receptors: a female donor with multiple sclerosis, enrolled in a pregnancy study.

The chain joins TRBV6-5 to TRBJ1-3, with TRBD1 identical over 9 bases. Germline values: CDR1 MNHEY, CDR2 SVGAGI. The J segment lost 3 bases and the V segment lost 7 bases, leaving 7 bases of the junction unmatched. This CDR3 has 15 residues. The CDR3: CASKPGTGNGNTIYF. Written as DNA, the CDR3 is TGTGCCAGCAAGCCCGGGACAGGGAATGGAAACACCATATATTTT.

J is TRBJ2-5 and V is TRBV7-9, with D unresolved. The germline V gene has CDR1 SEHNR and CDR2 FQNEAQ (reference sequence). This CDR3 is built from 11 residues. The germline V and J ends were trimmed by 5 bases and 2 bases, with 3 bases remaining between them. As DNA, the CDR3 is TGTGCCAGCAGCCTACAAGAGACCCAGTACTTC. This sequence encodes CASSLQETQYF.

In DNA form, the CDR3 reads TGTGCCAGCAGCGCCGGGACAGGGAGCTCTGAAGCTTTCTTT. It encodes CASSAGTGSSEAFF. The V gene is TRBV9, the J gene TRBJ1-1; 9 bases line up with TRBD1. Germline CDR1 SGDLS, CDR2 YYNGEE. This CDR3 contains 14 residues. Trimming took 3 bases from V and 6 from J; bases not matched to a gene: 6. The full variable domain, with the rest looked up from reference TRBV9 and TRBJ1-1, is DSGVTQTPKHLITATGQRVTLRCSPRSGDLSVYWYQQSLDQGLQFLIQYYNGEERAKGNILERFSAQQFPDLHSELNLSSLELGDSALYFCASSAGTGSSEAFFGQGTRLTVV.

The chain recombines TRBV9 with TRBJ2-5; 7 bases are shared with TRBD2. This CDR3 is built from 15 residues. V was clipped by 5 bases and J by 3 bases; unmatched bases: 10. Looked up from germline, CDR1 is SGDLS and CDR2 is YYNGEE. The CDR3 spells CASSRRAGVEETQYF. CDR3 nucleotide sequence: TGTGCCAGCAGTAGAAGGGCGGGAGTCGAAGAGACCCAGTACTTC.

The rearrangement uses TRBV7-2 and TRBJ1-2; no firm D call. This CDR3 is 15 amino acids long. Trimming cost V 0 bases and J 1 base, with 9 bases left between them. Germline CDR1 SGHTA, CDR2 FQGNSA. The CDR3 DNA follows: TGTGCCAGCAGCTTAGCGCCTAATATTAACTATGGCTACACCTTC. Translation: CASSLAPNINYGYTF.